This T cell receptor (beta chain) appears in the sequencing data of a study of cytomegalovirus exposure and HLA in healthy donors (dated by TCRdb to between 2016 and 2019). For the wider study: According to a later analysis, the approximately 120 validation repertoires were produced on the same platform as the roughly 600 repertoires of the first cohort. The study aimed to test whether signatures of past pathogen exposure could be identified by cataloging public T cell receptors. High-throughput TCR immunosequencing, statistical association of individual TCRs with disease status, and machine learning were combined to predict cytomegalovirus infection status. Along with the roughly 670-subject first cohort, a separate validation cohort of over 90 different subjects was used.

Reading the germline V gene (reference sequence) gives CDR1 LNHDA and CDR2 SQIVND. V is cut back by 1 base and J by 6 bases, with 4 bases in the junction unmatched. From the cysteine through the phenylalanine, the CDR3 covers 15 amino acids. The kept DNA is CDR3 alone, 45 bases in frame from the first base. Points on this clone: Its target antigen remains unknown. Per-base quality was not reported, and no clone a single base away is much larger than it.

The investigation overall reported the following: Most TCR sequences were observed very rarely across donors, whereas some public TCRs were present in many individuals. The classifier was reported to diagnose cytomegalovirus status with high specificity and sensitivity in both the original cohort and the validation cohort. In the study, roughly 160 TCR beta chains were listed as associated with cytomegalovirus. A later analysis found that TCRs clustered in the first cohort also tended to co-occur in the roughly 120 validation repertoires, with 90% to 95% of cluster scores above 0. According to the authors, the approach could potentially be generalized to other disease states and immunological phenotypes. A later analysis had no HLA typing for the validation cohort, so co-occurrence there was scored across all 120 or so repertoires. In vitro tests confirmed that a few of the cytomegalovirus-associated TCR beta chains recognize cytomegalovirus antigens.

Library creation used the immunoSEQ multiplex PCR assay. The published analysis was carried out like this. A statistical classification framework was developed to diagnose cytomegalovirus status using the catalog of TCR beta chain sequences. Not all clones reach the TCRdb copy of this immuneACCESS table, which keeps in-frame sequences only. Checked studies attribute under half of the gap to unresolved V genes and leave the rest unexplained. D and trimming come from the DNA, and the V and J calls and clone size come from that table. This sample lists 150,000 to 200,000 clones; about 81% were detected once. The ten most abundant clones make up 0.95% to 1.5% of the sample. Separate from the approximately 670-subject first cohort, the validation cohort of roughly 110 subjects was the group to which the donors belonged.

The sample taken for sequencing was PBMCs. The sequence was collected from a woman aged 30 to 39 in good health and CMV-seronegative. Recombination connected TRBV19 to TRBJ2-1, with 9 junctional bases fitting TRBD2. CDR3 region: CASSIVGGGANEQFF. The nucleotides read TGTGCCAGTAGTATAGTTGGCGGGGGGGCCAATGAGCAGTTCTTC.